The 32 T cell receptor beta chains listed next were all sequenced from one sample in a study of molecular identifiers for immune sequencing clone quantification. TCRdb re-called the PCR reads with MiXCR, one entry per CDR3 protein. The sample records over 50,000 distinct CDR3 sequences, roughly a third being singletons. Specimen: naive CD8+ T cells from blood, with Jurkat cell RNA spiked in. As to subset: FACS-sorted CD8+CD4-CCR7+CD45RA+ naive T cells. All receptors derive from a human donor in good health. Some libraries in this study had Jurkat cell RNA spiked in.

This clonotype came up many times. The J gene is TRBJ2-3, the V gene TRBV28; D might be TRBD1 (5 bases). V lost 2 bases to trimming and J lost 6 bases, with 9 bases between them. Germline CDR1 MDHEN, CDR2 SYDVKM. CDR3 length: 13 amino acids. CDR3 region: CASSLQDTDTQYF. DNA for the CDR3: TGTGCCAGCAGTTTACAGGACACCGATACGCAGTATTTT.

This clonotype came up once. V is TRBV5-1 and J is TRBJ1-1; D is ambiguous. Germline V gene sequence: CDR1 SGHRS, CDR2 YFSETQ. This CDR3 comprises 13 residues. Trimming stripped 5 bases from V and 7 bases from J, with 15 bases between. Written as DNA, the CDR3 is TGCGCCAGCAGTCTAGTGCCTTCTCTTGAAGCTTTCTTT. This encodes CASSLVPSLEAFF.

V gene TRBV1 combines with J gene TRBJ2-5; the tabulated D call, TRBD2, remains unverified against the DNA. TRBV1 is tagged as a pseudogene. The CDR3 runs 17 residues. CDR3 in amino acids: CTSSQDHPAGCQETQYF. The CDR3 bases are TGCACCAGCAGCCAAGATCACCCAGCGGGGTGCCAAGAGACCCAGTACTTC.

As concerns this clonotype: At one boundary the junction diverges from the germline segment, which might be a read error. The V and J genes are TRBV28 and TRBJ2-6; 7 positions match TRBD2. Germline V gene sequence: CDR1 MDHEN, CDR2 SYDVKM. This CDR3 is built from 17 residues. CDR3 nucleotide sequence: TGTGCCAGCAGTTCCCGGGAGGACTACTCTGGGGCCATCGTCCTGACTTTC. Protein product: CASSSREDYSGAIVLTF. Filled out from reference TRBV28 and TRBJ2-6, the complete variable domain reads DVKVTQSSRYLVKRTGEKVFLECVQDMDHENMFWYRQDPGLGLRLIYFSYDVKMKEKGDIPEGYSVSREKKERFSLILESASTNQTSMYLCASSSREDYSGAIVLTFGAGSRLTVL.

The sample holds one count of this clonotype. Here the CDR3 omits its conserved ending phenylalanine or tryptophan, so a read error is the likely source. The chain recombines TRBV11-2 with TRBJ2-5; D gene uncertain. The CDR3 contains 13 residues. V lost 5 bases and J 1 base, leaving 8 bases between the germline ends. CDR1 and CDR2 (germline): SGHAT, FQNNGV. The CDR3 coding sequence is TGTGCCAGCAGCCAGGCCCTCCAAGAGACCCAGTACTAC. Its protein product is CASSQALQETQYY.

Comment on this clonotype: This may be a read error: a much more frequent sequence differs by one nucleotide. The chain links TRBV4-1 to TRBJ2-5; tentatively, D is TRBD1 (6 bases). The germline V gene encodes CDR1 MGHRA and CDR2 YSYEKL. CDR3 length: 14 residues. The CDR3 nucleotides are TGCGCCAGCAGCCAGCGGACAGACCAAGAGCCCCAGTACTTC. Translating it yields CASSQRTDQEPQYF.

J is TRBJ2-7 and V is TRBV11-2, with 7 bases aligning to TRBD2. Germline values: CDR1 SGHAT, CDR2 FQNNGV. Trimming at V came to 2 bases and at J to 3 bases, leaving 16 bases not matched to a gene. The CDR3 is 18 residues long. The CDR3 loop is CASSLFPDGTTDNYEQYF. DNA of the CDR3: TGTGCCAGCAGCTTATTCCCGGACGGGACTACAGATAACTACGAGCAGTACTTC.

This clonotype came up a few times. This chain uses TRBV9 with TRBJ2-2, with a possible D match to TRBD2 (6 bases). The CDR3 loop spans 14 amino acids. From germline, CDR1 is SGDLS and CDR2 YYNGEE. Trimming removed 3 bases at V and 6 bases at J, with 12 bases between. As DNA, the CDR3 is TGTGCCAGCAGCGGGGGACTTACTGCCGGGGAGCTGTTTTTT. It codes for CASSGGLTAGELFF.

Concerning this clonotype: At one boundary the junction diverges from the germline segment, which might be a read error. This rearrangement joins TRBV28 to TRBJ2-3; D perhaps matches TRBD2 (7 bases). The CDR3 has 16 residues. Per germline, CDR1 MDHEN and CDR2 SYDVKM. The CDR3 spells CASSLLGGATTDMQYF. CDR3 bases: TGTGCCAGCAGTTTATTAGGGGGGGCTACCACAGATATGCAGTATTTT.

The chain recombines TRBV4-2 with TRBJ1-6; 7 bases align to TRBD1. The J segment lost 10 bases and the V segment lost 3 bases, leaving 6 bases of the junction unmatched. The length of the CDR3 is 14 residues. CDR1 LGHNA and CDR2 YNFKEQ come from the germline V gene. The CDR3 reads CASSHVGGESPLHF. Written as DNA, the CDR3 is TGTGCCAGCAGCCATGTAGGGGGCGAATCACCCCTCCACTTT.

This clonotype came up many times. The rearrangement uses TRBV7-2 and TRBJ2-7; TRBD2 matches at 9 bases. This CDR3 is built from 16 residues. Germline V gives CDR1 SGHTA, CDR2 FQGNSA. Trimming removed 1 base from V and 6 bases from J; junction bases left unmatched: 10. Written as DNA, the CDR3 is TGTGCCAGCAGCTTAGTGGGGCGGGAGGGCCTGAGCGAGCAGTACTTC. Amino acids: CASSLVGREGLSEQYF.

This clonotype was observed a handful of times. The chain carries TRBV2 and TRBJ2-3; no firm D call. Trimming removed 2 bases at V and 6 bases at J, with 6 bases between. The CDR3 is 12 amino acids. Germline V gives CDR1 SNHLY, CDR2 FYNNEI. CDR3 in DNA: TGTGCCAGCAGTGAATTTACCGATACGCAGTATTTT. The encoded protein is CASSEFTDTQYF.

The chain is built from TRBV28 and TRBJ2-1; TRBD2 matches 10 bases. The CDR3 spans 15 residues. V gave up 3 bases and J gave up 7 bases; unmatched junction bases: 6. Germline V CDR1 and CDR2: MDHEN, SYDVKM. The CDR3 DNA sequence: TGTGCCAGCAGTTTGATAGCGGGAGGTAGTAATGAGCAGTTCTTC. Amino acids: CASSLIAGGSNEQFF.

This clonotype was observed at least ten times. V and J are TRBV28 and TRBJ1-1; D gene unclear. The CDR3 contains 14 residues. Germline CDR1 and CDR2: MDHEN and SYDVKM. V lost 5 bases and J lost 5, with 15 bases in between. For the CDR3, the DNA is TGTGCCAGCAGTCCCACATCCCTTTCTACTGAAGCTTTCTTT. Translated: CASSPTSLSTEAFF.

This clonotype was counted a single time. This may be a read error, as it is one base from a much larger clone. The CDR3 reads CASSPAVELIF. The CDR3 nucleotides are TGTGCCAGCAGTCCCGCGGTCGAGCTGATTTTT. The chain links TRBV6-6 to TRBJ2-2; D not certain. Germline-derived CDR1 and CDR2 are MNHNY and SVGAGI (reference sequence). The length of the CDR3 is 11 residues.

In the case of this clonotype: Since a much larger clone is just one base distant, this may be a read error. The rearrangement links TRBV6-6 to TRBJ2-3; D unresolved. Germline lookup yields CDR1 MNHNY and CDR2 SVGAGI (reference sequence). Trimming shortened V by 4 bases and J by 6 bases, and 17 bases separated the two germline ends. This CDR3 has 15 amino acids. The CDR3 bases are TGTGCCAGCAGTTCGCACGCTGTCAATAGGGATACGCAGTATTTT. Protein sequence: CASSSHAVNRDTQYF.

This clonotype has at least ten counts. The V call is TRBV6-5, the J call TRBJ1-4; maybe TRBD1 (6 bases). Germline V gives CDR1 MNHEY, CDR2 SVGAGI. V dropped 2 bases and J dropped 2 bases, with 12 bases sitting between them. The CDR3 extends over 16 amino acids. Here the CDR3 reads CASSYGQGPTNEKLFF. The CDR3 DNA follows: TGTGCCAGCAGTTACGGTCAGGGGCCTACTAATGAAAAACTGTTTTTT.

With respect to this clonotype: The missing conserved phenylalanine or tryptophan at the end of this CDR3 makes a read error likely. The chain couples TRBV3-1 to TRBJ2-7; no reliable D call. The CDR3 is 13 residues long. From germline, CDR1 is LGHDT and CDR2 YNNKEL (reference sequence). V lost 8 bases and J 6 bases, leaving 17 bases between the germline ends. The CDR3 nucleotides are TGTGCCAGCCGCTCCCTCGAGGCTGGCGAGCAGTACTCC. Encoded protein: CASRSLEAGEQYS.

This clonotype has a count of ten or more. V gene TRBV7-8 combines with J gene TRBJ2-1, with D maybe TRBD2 (6 bases). V lost 7 bases and J lost 2, with 15 bases in between. Germline-derived CDR1 and CDR2 are SGHVS and FQNEAQ. CDR3 size: 15 residues. CDR3 residues: CASNPRDLTYNEQFF. The DNA for the CDR3 is TGTGCCAGCAACCCCCGGGACTTAACCTACAATGAGCAGTTCTTC. The full variable domain, in which reference TRBV7-8 and TRBJ2-1 provide the parts outside the CDR3, is GAGVSQSPRYKVAKRGQDVALRCDPISGHVSLFWYQQALGQGPEFLTYFQNEAQLDKSGLPSDRFFAERPEGSVSTLKIQRTQQEDSAVYLCASNPRDLTYNEQFFGPGTRLTVL.

Only a few counts were recorded for this clonotype. The rearrangement uses TRBV6-6 and TRBJ2-7; 10 nucleotides agree with TRBD2. Germline V lookup: CDR1 MNHNY, CDR2 SVGAGI (reference sequence). The J segment lost 2 bases and the V segment lost 11 bases, leaving 3 bases of the junction unmatched. The length of the CDR3 is 12 residues. CDR3 residues: CAASGRAYEQYF. DNA of the CDR3: TGTGCCGCGAGCGGGAGGGCCTACGAGCAGTACTTC.

As for this clonotype: One end of the junction varies from germline; a read error may be responsible. The chain employs TRBV12-3 or TRBV12-4 and TRBJ2-7, with D perhaps matching TRBD2 (6 bases). The CDR3 contains 14 residues. CDR3 sequence (DNA): TGTGCCAGCAGTTTCGGGGGATTGGCAGGCCCGATCAACTTC. Residues: CASSFGGLAGPINF.

This clonotype was seen many times. This sequence joins TRBV4-2 and TRBJ1-1; D is ambiguous. The CDR3 sequence is 14 residues long. Trimming removed 2 bases from V and 6 bases from J, with 13 bases in between. Germline V CDR1 and CDR2: LGHNA, YNFKEQ. CDR3 DNA: TGTGCCAGCAGCCAAAGCAGTCCAGATGCTGAAGCTTTCTTT. Protein sequence: CASSQSSPDAEAFF.

Remarks on this clonotype: A much larger clone is a single base away; this may be a read error. V gene TRBV7-9 combines with J gene TRBJ2-3, with 11 bases identical to TRBD2. The CDR3 runs to 15 residues. Germline V lookup: CDR1 SEHNR, CDR2 FQNEAQ (reference sequence). The J segment lost 6 bases and the V segment lost 7 bases, leaving 9 bases of the junction unmatched. CDR3 nucleotides: TGTGCCAGCATCTTCCTAGCGGGAGGTGGTGATACGCAGTATTTT. Its protein is CASIFLAGGGDTQYF. The whole variable domain, filled in from reference TRBV7-9 and TRBJ2-3, reads DTGVSQNPRHKITKRGQNVTFRCDPISEHNRLYWYRQTLGQGPEFLTYFQNEAQLEKSRLLSDRFSAERPKGSFSTLEIQRTEQGDSAMYLCASIFLAGGGDTQYFGPGTRLTVL.

On this clonotype: Because the CDR3 is missing its conserved closing phenylalanine or tryptophan, this is likely a read error. The CDR3 loop is CATSDTQSYTGTQYI. The CDR3 region has the DNA TGTGCCACCAGTGATACACAAAGTTACACGGGGACCCAGTACATC. The chain has TRBV24-1 and TRBJ2-5; D gene uncertain. CDR3 length: 15 amino acids. Trimming took 3 bases from V and 7 from J, leaving 17 bases between them. From germline, CDR1 is KGHDR and CDR2 SFDVKD.

The sample holds a few counts of this clonotype. The V call is TRBV29-1, the J call TRBJ2-2, with D possibly TRBD2 on 5 matching bases. The CDR3 is 12 amino acids. The V gene's germline CDR1 is SQVTM and CDR2 ANQGSEA. V was clipped by 6 bases and J by 7 bases, with 12 bases between them. The CDR3 nucleotides read TGCAGCGTCAGGAGGTGGAACGGGGAGCTGTTTTTT. Amino acid sequence: CSVRRWNGELFF.

Ten or more counts support this clonotype. V usage is TRBV7-9 and J usage is TRBJ2-5; D not certain. Germline values: CDR1 SEHNR, CDR2 FQNEAQ (reference sequence). This CDR3 has 14 residues. Trimming took off 0 bases at V and 0 bases at J, with 5 bases between the two ends. In nucleotides, the CDR3 is TGTGCCAGCAGCTTAGCCGTTAACCAAGAGACCCAGTACTTC. It yields the protein CASSLAVNQETQYF.

This clonotype was detected only once. A clone one base away is much larger, so this may be a read error. V and J are TRBV2 and TRBJ2-7; possible D gene TRBD2, 6 bases. Germline assignment: CDR1 SNHLY and CDR2 FYNNEI. The V end lost 11 bases, the J end lost 5 bases, and 10 bases lay between the germline ends. The CDR3 has 10 residues. CDR3 nucleotides: TGTGCCGGCGCGGGGCACGAGCAGTACTTC. Its translation is CAGAGHEQYF.

This clonotype appeared a few times. CDR3 DNA sequence: TGTGCCAGCAGCTTGTGGACACTCGCCCAAGAGACCCAGTACTTC. Translation gives CASSLWTLAQETQYF. The rearrangement links TRBV5-4 to TRBJ2-5; possibly TRBD1 for D (5 bases). V shed 1 base and J shed 1 base, with 11 bases lying between them. CDR1 is SGHNT and CDR2 is YYREEE in the germline V gene (reference sequence). The CDR3 is 15 amino acids.

This clonotype came up once. The CDR3 end shows no conserved phenylalanine or tryptophan, and so a read error is likely. The rearrangement uses TRBV4-2 and TRBJ2-1, with D perhaps TRBD2 (5 bases). The CDR3 spans 13 residues. Per the germline V gene, CDR1 is LGHNA and CDR2 is YNFKEQ. Trimming cost V 2 bases and J 4 bases, with 6 bases left between them. CDR3 in DNA: TGTGCCAGCAGCCAAACGGGGTACAATGAGCAGTTCATC. Encoded protein: CASSQTGYNEQFI.

On this clonotype: The junction and the germline gene differ at one end; a read error may be behind it. The J gene is TRBJ2-3, the V gene TRBV7-3; weak D call: TRBD2 (6 bases). The CDR3 loop spans 14 amino acids. The germline gives CDR1 SGHTA, CDR2 FQGTGA. CDR3 sequence reads: CDSSPLEGTETQYF. Written as DNA, the CDR3 is TGTGACAGCAGCCCTTTGGAGGGCACAGAAACGCAGTATTTT.

V usage is TRBV19 and J usage is TRBJ2-6; D is undetermined. The CDR3 spans 14 residues. V gave up 4 bases and J gave up 5 bases, with 9 bases separating them. Germline V gene sequence: CDR1 LNHDA, CDR2 SQIVND (reference sequence). The CDR3 coding sequence is TGTGCCAGTAGTAATGTTCTGCGGGCCAACGTCCTGACTTTC. This translates into CASSNVLRANVLTF.

This clonotype was observed at least ten times. This chain uses TRBV29-1 with TRBJ2-2; TRBD2 matches at 13 bases. The CDR3 sequence is 17 residues long. CDR1 and CDR2 from the germline V gene are SQVTM and ANQGSEA. Losses at the gene ends were 4 bases for V and 3 bases for J; bases not matched to a gene: 8. Here the CDR3 reads CSVVGLAGAGDTGELFF. In nucleotides, the CDR3 is TGCAGCGTTGTAGGACTAGCGGGAGCGGGGGACACCGGGGAGCTGTTTTTT.